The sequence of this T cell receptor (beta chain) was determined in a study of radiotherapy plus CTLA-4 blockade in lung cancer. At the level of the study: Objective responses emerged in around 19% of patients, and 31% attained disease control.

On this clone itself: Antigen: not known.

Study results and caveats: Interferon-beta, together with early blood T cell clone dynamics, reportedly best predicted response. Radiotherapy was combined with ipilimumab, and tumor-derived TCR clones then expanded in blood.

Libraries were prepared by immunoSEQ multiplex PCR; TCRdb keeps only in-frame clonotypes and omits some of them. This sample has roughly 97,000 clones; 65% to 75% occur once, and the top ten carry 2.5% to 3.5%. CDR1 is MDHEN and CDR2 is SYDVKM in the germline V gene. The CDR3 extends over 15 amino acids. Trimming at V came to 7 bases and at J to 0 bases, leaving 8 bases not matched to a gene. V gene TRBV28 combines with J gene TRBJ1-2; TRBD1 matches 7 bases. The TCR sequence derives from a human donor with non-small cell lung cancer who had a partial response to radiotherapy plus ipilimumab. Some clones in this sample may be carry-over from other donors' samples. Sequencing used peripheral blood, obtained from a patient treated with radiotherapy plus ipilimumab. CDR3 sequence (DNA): TGTGCCAGCAATTACAGGGGTTCAGCTAACTATGGCTACACCTTC. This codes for CASNYRGSANYGYTF.